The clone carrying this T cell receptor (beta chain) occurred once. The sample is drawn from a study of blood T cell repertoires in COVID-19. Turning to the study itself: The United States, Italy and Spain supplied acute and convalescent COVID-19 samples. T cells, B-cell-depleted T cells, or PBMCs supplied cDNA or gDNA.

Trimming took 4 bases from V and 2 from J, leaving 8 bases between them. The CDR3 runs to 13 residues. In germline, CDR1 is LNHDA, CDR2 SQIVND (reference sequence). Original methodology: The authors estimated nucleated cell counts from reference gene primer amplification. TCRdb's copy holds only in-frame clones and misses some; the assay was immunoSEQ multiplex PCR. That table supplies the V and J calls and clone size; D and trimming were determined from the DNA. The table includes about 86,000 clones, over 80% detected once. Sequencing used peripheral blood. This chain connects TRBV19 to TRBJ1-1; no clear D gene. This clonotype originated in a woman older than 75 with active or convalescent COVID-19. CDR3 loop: CASSTELNTEAFF. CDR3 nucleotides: TGTGCCAGTAGTACTGAACTCAACACTGAAGCTTTCTTT. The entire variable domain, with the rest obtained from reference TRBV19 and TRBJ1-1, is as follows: DGGITQSPKYLFRKEGQNVTLSCEQNLNHDAMYWYRQDPGQGLRLIYYSQIVNDFQKGDIAEGYSVSREKKESFPLTVTSAQKNPTAFYLCASSTELNTEAFFGQGTRLTVV.